These 22 T cell receptor beta chains were all obtained from the same sample, sequenced in a study of blood T cell repertoires in COVID-19. Here immunoSEQ multiplex PCR was the method, and the copy in TCRdb shows in-frame clones only, minus some. This table has approximately 89,000 clones, 85% appearing once. The source material was peripheral blood. Receptors originate from a woman in her 70s with active or convalescent COVID-19.

The J gene is TRBJ2-7, the V gene TRBV6-5; D is possibly TRBD2 (6 bases). The V and J ends lost 5 bases and 2 bases respectively, with 16 bases between them. The CDR3 length is 15 residues. Germline loops: CDR1 MNHEY, CDR2 SVGAGI. The CDR3 here is CASSRPSSGAYEQYF. As DNA, the CDR3 is TGTGCCAGCAGTCGCCCTTCGTCGGGGGCCTACGAGCAGTACTTC.

The rearrangement joins TRBV7-2 to TRBJ2-3, with D possibly being TRBD1 (6 bases). Trimming removed 4 bases from V and 8 bases from J, with 19 bases in between. Germline V gene lookup returns CDR1 SGHTA and CDR2 FQGNSA. This CDR3 spans 15 amino acids. The CDR3 DNA follows: TGTGCCAGCAGCTCTGGACAGCCCTCACATATTACGCAGTATTTT. Translation: CASSSGQPSHITQYF.

This sequence joins TRBV18 and TRBJ2-1; 9 bases are shared with TRBD1. Germline CDR1 reads KGHSH; CDR2 reads LQKENI. The CDR3 spans 13 residues. V shed 1 base, J shed 10 bases, and the junction held 2 bases outside the gene matches. The CDR3 here is CASSPLQGAEQFF. The CDR3 region has the DNA TGTGCCAGCTCACCACTACAGGGGGCAGAGCAGTTCTTC.

The genes are TRBV6-2 or TRBV6-3 and TRBJ1-5; 7 bases align to TRBD1. The V gene end was trimmed by 5 bases and the J gene end by 3 bases; junction bases not matched to a gene: 10. The CDR3 is 16 residues long. The germline V gene has CDR1 MNHEY and CDR2 SVGEGT. CDR3 residues: CASSRLQGTLNQPQHF. The CDR3 DNA follows: TGTGCCAGCAGTCGACTACAGGGGACCCTCAATCAGCCCCAGCATTTT.

The rearrangement links TRBV6-2 or TRBV6-3 to TRBJ1-1; a weak D match, TRBD1 (6 bases). The V gene's germline CDR1 is MNHEY and CDR2 SVGEGT. The ends were cut back, 3 bases at V and 1 base at J, with 15 bases in the middle. The CDR3 runs 16 residues. CDR3 nucleotide sequence: TGTGCCAGCAGTTATACAGGGTTCCCCCAGAACACTGAAGCTTTCTTT. It codes for CASSYTGFPQNTEAFF.

The V call is TRBV6-6, the J call TRBJ1-1; possibly TRBD1 for D (6 bases). Germline CDR1 MNHNY, CDR2 SVGAGI (reference sequence). The CDR3 has 14 residues. The germline V and J ends were trimmed by 6 bases and 11 bases, with 22 bases remaining between them. In nucleotides, the CDR3 is TGTGCCAGCAGCCCTGGACAGTCGGCTTTTCGCGCTTTCTTT. Amino acids: CASSPGQSAFRAFF.

This clone was recorded only once. This chain links TRBV18 with TRBJ2-5, with 10 positions matching TRBD1. This CDR3 region has 15 residues. V shed 4 bases, J shed 5 bases, and the junction held 7 bases outside the gene matches. Germline values: CDR1 KGHSH, CDR2 LQKENI. The CDR3 region has the DNA TGTGCCAGCTCACAGACGACAGGGGGCAGGGAGACCCAGTACTTC. Translated: CASSQTTGGRETQYF.

The chain joins TRBV7-9 to TRBJ2-7, with 10 bases lining up with TRBD2. The junction had 0 bases not matched to a gene; V was cut back by 3 bases and J by 4 bases. The length of the CDR3 is 13 residues. Germline V gene sequence: CDR1 SEHNR, CDR2 FQNEAQ (reference sequence). This CDR3 is CASSFSGGYEQYF. In nucleotides, the CDR3 is TGTGCCAGCAGCTTTAGCGGGGGGTACGAGCAGTACTTC.

The count of this clone is one. The CDR3 here is CARSARGITGTAFGNTIYF. The CDR3 DNA reads TGTGCCAGAAGCGCCCGGGGGATTACCGGGACAGCCTTTGGAAACACCATATATTTT. The chain uses TRBV7-5 and TRBJ1-3; no DNA check was done on the table's D call, TRBD1. TRBV7-5 is a known pseudogene. CDR3 size: 19 residues.

In this sample, this clone turned up a few times. This chain uses TRBV5-1 with TRBJ2-2; 7 positions match TRBD1. The CDR3 extends over 17 amino acids. Germline-derived CDR1 and CDR2 are SGHRS and YFSETQ. J was trimmed by 4 bases and V by 3 bases; bases with no gene match: 12. CDR3 in amino acids: CASSSPPGGMSTGELFF. Written as DNA, the CDR3 is TGCGCCAGCAGCTCTCCGCCAGGGGGAATGAGCACCGGGGAGCTGTTTTTT.

This clone has just a few counts. The chain combines TRBV9 with TRBJ2-3, with 14 nucleotides matching TRBD2. V was clipped by 4 bases and J by 0 bases; unmatched bases: 7. CDR3 size: 18 residues. Germline V lookup: CDR1 SGDLS, CDR2 YYNGEE. The CDR3 loop reads CASSPLRTSGGSTDTQYF. In DNA form, the CDR3 reads TGTGCCAGCAGCCCACTTAGGACTAGCGGGGGGAGCACAGATACGCAGTATTTT.

This clone was seen only a few times. The rearrangement links TRBV11-2 to TRBJ1-2, with TRBD1 matching over 7 bases. V gave up 5 bases and J gave up 0 bases; unmatched junction bases: 6. Germline CDR1 reads SGHAT; CDR2 reads FQNNGV. The CDR3 is made up of 15 amino acids. This CDR3 reads CASSPYGTANYGYTF. The CDR3 DNA reads as TGTGCCAGCAGCCCTTACGGGACAGCTAACTATGGCTACACCTTC. Supplemented by reference TRBV11-2 and TRBJ1-2, the full variable domain reads EAGVAQSPRYKIIEKRQSVAFWCNPISGHATLYWYQQILGQGPKLLIQFQNNGVVDDSQLPKDRFSAERLKGVDSTLKIQPAKLEDSAVYLCASSPYGTANYGYTFGSGTRLTVV.

This clone was seen just once. This sequence joins TRBV7-2 and TRBJ2-1; 8 bases match TRBD1. Trimming took 7 bases from V and 4 from J; bases not matched to a gene: 6. The CDR3 extends over 14 amino acids. From germline, CDR1 is SGHTA and CDR2 FQGNSA. The CDR3 DNA reads as TGTGCCAGCAAGCCGGGACAGGTTTACAATGAGCAGTTCTTC. Protein: CASKPGQVYNEQFF.

Of note for this clone: Other DNA sequences from this sample encode an identical CDR3 as well. V usage is TRBV19 and J usage is TRBJ1-2, with 7 bases identical to TRBD1. Germline assignment: CDR1 LNHDA and CDR2 SQIVND (reference sequence). The V segment lost 6 bases and the J segment 2 bases; nucleotides outside the gene matches: 6. This CDR3 is built from 14 residues. The CDR3 DNA reads as TGTGCCAGTAGCGTGATGACAGGGAACTATGGCTACACCTTC. Translated: CASSVMTGNYGYTF.

This clone was found once. The chain recombines TRBV15 with TRBJ2-5; 7 positions agree with TRBD1. Germline V gives CDR1 LNHNV, CDR2 YYDKDF (reference sequence). With V trimmed by 1 base and J by 5 bases, 10 bases remained unmatched. The CDR3 extends over 16 amino acids. CDR3 region: CATSRALTGDGETQYF. The DNA of the CDR3 is TGTGCCACCAGCAGAGCCCTTACAGGGGATGGGGAGACCCAGTACTTC.

The chain links TRBV5-4 to TRBJ1-2, with a possible D match to TRBD1 (6 bases). The CDR3 sequence is 12 residues long. Per the germline V gene, CDR1 is SGHNT and CDR2 is YYREEE (reference sequence). V was trimmed by 4 bases and J by 8 bases, leaving 12 bases between them. The CDR3 sequence: CASSQDSKGYTF. The CDR3 bases are TGTGCCAGCAGCCAGGACAGTAAAGGCTACACCTTC.

V gene TRBV15 combines with J gene TRBJ1-2, with 7 bases lining up with TRBD1. The CDR3 has 14 residues. From germline, CDR1 is LNHNV and CDR2 YYDKDF (reference sequence). J lost 8 bases, V lost 0 bases, and 6 bases had no gene match. The CDR3 DNA sequence: TGTGCCACCAGCAGAGAAGGGGGCGGAGGAGGCTACACCTTC. The encoded protein is CATSREGGGGGYTF.

This chain connects TRBV9 to TRBJ2-6, with D possibly matching TRBD1 (5 bases). The V gene lost 3 bases and the J gene lost 2 bases, with 18 bases spanning the gap. The CDR3 spans 18 residues. Germline V CDR1 and CDR2: SGDLS, YYNGEE. The CDR3 protein is CASSDSTERGPGANVLTF. CDR3 nucleotide sequence: TGTGCCAGCAGCGACTCAACGGAAAGGGGTCCTGGGGCCAACGTCCTGACTTTC.

The V gene is TRBV9, the J gene TRBJ1-4; 7 nucleotides line up with TRBD1. CDR3 length: 15 amino acids. Germline CDR1 and CDR2: SGDLS and YYNGEE. Germline trimming cut 3 bases from V and 8 bases from J; bases unmatched to any gene: 10. For the CDR3, the DNA is TGTGCCAGCAGCGCAAGAGGGACAGTGGGGGAAAAACTGTTTTTT. Protein sequence: CASSARGTVGEKLFF.

The chain recombines TRBV10-3 with TRBJ2-2; 7 nucleotides line up with TRBD1. With V trimmed by 10 bases and J by 0 bases, 5 bases remained unmatched. The CDR3 spans 14 residues. The germline V gene has CDR1 ENHRY and CDR2 SYGVKD. CDR3 region: CATTGAPNTGELFF. The CDR3 DNA is TGTGCCACAACAGGGGCTCCGAACACCGGGGAGCTGTTTTTT.

The sample holds one count of this clone. The DNA for the CDR3 is TGCGCCAGCAGCTCCCTCCGGGCGGGCACTGAAGCTTTCTTT. It translates to CASSSLRAGTEAFF. V gene TRBV5-1 combines with J gene TRBJ1-1; no reliable D call. The CDR3 totals 14 residues. CDR1 and CDR2 from the germline V gene are SGHRS and YFSETQ. V lost 3 bases and J 4 bases, leaving 13 bases between the germline ends. Supplemented by reference TRBV5-1 and TRBJ1-1, the full variable domain reads KAGVTQTPRYLIKTRGQQVTLSCSPISGHRSVSWYQQTPGQGLQFLFEYFSETQRNKGNFPGRFSGRQFSNSRSEMNVSTLELGDSALYLCASSSLRAGTEAFFGQGTRLTVV.

The genes are TRBV10-3 and TRBJ1-1; TRBD1 is a possible D gene (6 bases). The V gene's germline CDR1 is ENHRY and CDR2 SYGVKD. V dropped 3 bases and J dropped 8 bases, with 10 bases sitting between them. CDR3 length: 12 residues. As DNA, the CDR3 is TGTGCCATCAGTGATAATCAGGGGGAAGCTTTCTTT. It translates to CAISDNQGEAFF.